The 11 T cell receptor beta chains presented below share a single source sample, sequenced in a study of early T cells in non-severe SARS-CoV-2 infection. A single record per CDR3 protein comes from TCRdb applying MiXCR to the 5' RACE reads. Seen here are tens of thousands of distinct CDR3 sequences, 9% observed once, and the top ten hold around 14%. Material for sequencing was whole blood. These receptors were taken from an adult who was a healthcare worker with PCR-confirmed SARS-CoV-2 infection or an uninfected control (not recorded which).

This clonotype was picked up many times. The chain uses TRBV18 and TRBJ2-7; D may be TRBD2 (5 bases). CDR3 size: 11 residues. V shed 6 bases and J shed 6 bases, with 9 bases lying between them. Germline V gene data show CDR1 as KGHSH and CDR2 as LQKENI. CDR3 bases: TGTGCCAGCTCCCGAGGGATCGAGCAGTACTTC. Translation gives CASSRGIEQYF.

The table lists this clonotype with a few counts. The chain joins TRBV27 to TRBJ2-6, with D perhaps given as TRBD1 or TRBD2 (5 bases each). Germline values: CDR1 MNHEY, CDR2 SMNVEV (reference sequence). The CDR3 totals 18 residues. The ends were cut back, 3 bases at V and 0 bases at J, with 15 bases in the middle. The CDR3 sequence is CASSFRSRGISGANVLTF. The CDR3 DNA follows: TGTGCCAGCAGTTTTAGGAGTCGGGGCATCTCTGGGGCCAACGTCCTGACTTTC.

The J gene is TRBJ1-3, the V gene TRBV6-1, with D perhaps matching TRBD1 (5 bases). The CDR3 is 14 residues long. V was cut by 3 bases and J by 0 bases, with 6 bases left in between. Germline V gene data show CDR1 as MNHNS and CDR2 as SASEGT. CDR3 residues: CASSDGASGNTIYF. In DNA form, the CDR3 reads TGTGCCAGCAGTGACGGGGCCTCTGGAAACACCATATATTTT.

The chain uses TRBV18 and TRBJ2-5; 10 bases are a match to TRBD2. The CDR3 is made up of 21 amino acids. J was trimmed by 1 base and V by 4 bases; bases with no gene match: 21. The germline V gene encodes CDR1 KGHSH and CDR2 LQKENI. The DNA of the CDR3 is TGTGCCAGCTCACAGGACCCGTTAGCGGGGGGCGTCCGCCGGGCCCAAGAGACCCAGTACTTC. Amino acids: CASSQDPLAGGVRRAQETQYF.

This clonotype was recorded a few times. The CDR3 loop is CASRGGGSSYEQYF. The CDR3 DNA reads TGTGCCAGCAGGGGGGGCGGGAGCTCCTACGAGCAGTACTTC. The V call is TRBV7-2, the J call TRBJ2-7; TRBD2 might be the D (7 bases). Trimming cost V 6 bases and J 0 bases, with 12 bases left between them. The germline gives CDR1 SGHTA, CDR2 FQGNSA. CDR3 size: 14 residues.

This clonotype showed up just a few times. V usage is TRBV20-1 and J usage is TRBJ2-3; unclear D gene. Trimming cost V 0 bases and J 4 bases, with 8 bases left between them. The germline CDR1 and CDR2 sequences are DFQATT and SNEGSKA (reference sequence). CDR3 length: 13 amino acids. Here the CDR3 DNA reads TGCAGTGCTAGAGACGGTAACGCAGATACGCAGTATTTT. Amino acids: CSARDGNADTQYF.

The sample holds many counts of this clonotype. The chain links TRBV5-4 to TRBJ2-7; 11 nucleotides match TRBD2. From germline, CDR1 is SGHNT and CDR2 YYREEE (reference sequence). V lost 4 bases, J lost 2 bases, and 5 bases stayed unmatched. The CDR3 is made up of 15 amino acids. The CDR3 nucleotides read TGTGCCAGCAGCGCGGGACTAGCGGAGGCCTACGAGCAGTACTTC. Its translation is CASSAGLAEAYEQYF.

The sample holds many counts of this clonotype. The V and J genes are TRBV6-1 and TRBJ1-5; the match to TRBD1 covers 7 bases. The CDR3 has 15 amino acids. V shed 1 base and J 3 bases; nucleotides not matched to a gene: 3. The germline CDR1 and CDR2 sequences are MNHNS and SASEGT. The CDR3 here is CASSEVGQVNQPQHF. DNA for the CDR3: TGTGCCAGCAGTGAAGTTGGACAGGTCAATCAGCCCCAGCATTTT.

This clonotype was observed at least ten times. The V call is TRBV15, the J call TRBJ1-3, with D possibly matching TRBD1 (5 bases). The germline V and J ends were trimmed by 3 bases and 0 bases, with 12 bases remaining between them. The germline V gene encodes CDR1 LNHNV and CDR2 YYDKDF (reference sequence). The CDR3 runs to 16 residues. The CDR3 spells CATSRGTGFSGNTIYF. Written as DNA, the CDR3 is TGTGCCACCAGCAGGGGAACAGGTTTCTCTGGAAACACCATATATTTT.

There are a few counts of this clonotype. The rearrangement links TRBV30 to TRBJ2-7, with D possibly matching TRBD1 (6 bases). This CDR3 region has 13 residues. The germline V and J ends were trimmed by 1 base and 1 base, with 8 bases remaining between them. Germline assignment: CDR1 GTSNPN and CDR2 SVGIG (reference sequence). The CDR3 DNA follows: TGTGCCTGGAGTGGGGACACGTCCTACGAGCAGTACTTC. Residues: CAWSGDTSYEQYF.

V is TRBV7-3 and J is TRBJ2-2, with D unclear. The CDR3 loop spans 11 amino acids. Trimming shortened V by 4 bases and J by 7 bases, and 4 bases separated the two germline ends. Looked up from germline, CDR1 is SGHTA and CDR2 is FQGTGA. CDR3 sequence reads: CASSYDGELFF. CDR3 nucleotides: TGTGCCAGCAGCTATGACGGGGAGCTGTTTTTT.